These 10 T cell receptor beta chains were all obtained from the same sample, sequenced in a study of patients and donors after allogeneic stem cell transplantation. MiXCR was run by TCRdb on the RT-PCR reads, yielding one entry per CDR3 protein. The table lists about 410,000 distinct CDR3 sequences, 16% of them singletons, with 6% to 8% in the top ten. Sequenced sample: blood, either unsorted or a sorted T cell fraction (not recorded which). The receptors come from a human donor who was either an allogeneic HSCT recipient or a stem cell or donor lymphocyte infusion donor (not recorded which). It is not recorded whose cells these are; they may come from a transplant donor.

This clonotype was seen more than once but under ten times. This sequence joins TRBV20-1 and TRBJ1-2; 10 bases match TRBD1. Germline V gene sequence: CDR1 DFQATT, CDR2 SNEGSKA (reference sequence). The CDR3 is made up of 12 amino acids. The CDR3 sequence is CIGGTGASGYTF. In DNA form, the CDR3 reads TGCATTGGCGGGACAGGGGCTTCTGGCTACACCTTC.

A few counts support this clonotype. The chain carries TRBV3-1 and TRBJ1-5; a weak D match, TRBD1 (5 bases). Trimming shortened V by 2 bases and J by 5 bases, and 7 bases separated the two germline ends. Germline V lookup: CDR1 LGHDT, CDR2 YNNKEL (reference sequence). The CDR3 length is 13 residues. The CDR3 sequence: CASSQRGDQPQHF. CDR3 DNA sequence: TGTGCCAGCAGCCAACGGGGGGATCAGCCCCAGCATTTT.

This clonotype was seen repeatedly, ten times or more. The CDR3 protein is CASSSQREGRNEQFF. As DNA, the CDR3 is TGCGCCAGCAGCTCACAGCGGGAGGGCCGCAATGAGCAGTTCTTC. The chain recombines TRBV5-1 with TRBJ2-1, with 10 nucleotides matching TRBD2. V dropped 3 bases and J dropped 6; count of bases not matched to a gene: 6. This CDR3 has 15 residues. The V gene's germline CDR1 is SGHRS and CDR2 YFSETQ.

This clonotype occurred a few times. The V call is TRBV7-3, the J call TRBJ2-5, with D possibly matching TRBD1 (7 bases). V lost 5 bases to trimming and J lost 5 bases, with 18 bases between them. This CDR3 is 15 amino acids long. Per germline, CDR1 SGHTA and CDR2 FQGTGA. The CDR3 sequence is CASSPTRGAAETQYF. CDR3 DNA: TGTGCCAGCAGCCCTACCAGGGGGGCGGCGGAGACCCAGTACTTC. The full variable domain, rest sourced from reference TRBV7-3 and TRBJ2-5, is GAGVSQTPSNKVTEKGKYVELRCDPISGHTALYWYRQSLGQGPEFLIYFQGTGAADDSGLPNDRFFAVRPEGSVSTLKIQRTERGDSAVYLCASSPTRGAAETQYFGPGTRLLVL.

This clonotype was seen a handful of times. V and J are TRBV5-5 and TRBJ1-2, with D hard to call. The germline V gene has CDR1 SGHKS and CDR2 YYEKEE (reference sequence). The CDR3 loop spans 15 amino acids. V was cut by 4 bases and J by 2 bases, with 15 bases left in between. In DNA form, the CDR3 reads TGTGCCAGCAGCCTTTGGGCAGGTGGGAACTATGGCTACACCTTC. Translating it yields CASSLWAGGNYGYTF.

The chain employs TRBV7-2 and TRBJ2-3; the D is unclear. This CDR3 has 15 residues. V lost 2 bases to trimming and J lost 4 bases, with 13 bases between them. The V gene's germline CDR1 is SGHTA and CDR2 FQGNSA. The DNA for the CDR3 is TGTGCCAGCAGCTTAATGGGGTGGAGCGCAGATACGCAGTATTTT. It is translated as CASSLMGWSADTQYF.

The CDR3 region is CASSLHSATNEKLFF. The CDR3 coding sequence is TGCGCCAGCAGCCTACATAGTGCAACTAATGAAAAACTGTTTTTT. V is TRBV5-1 and J is TRBJ1-4; D not certain. The CDR3 is made up of 15 amino acids. Trimming left V 4 bases short and J 0 bases short, with 10 bases between. Germline lookup yields CDR1 SGHRS and CDR2 YFSETQ.

This clonotype has at least ten counts. This rearrangement joins TRBV6-2 or TRBV6-3 to TRBJ2-1; D unresolved. Germline V gene lookup returns CDR1 MNHEY and CDR2 SVGEGT. This CDR3 comprises 16 residues. V was cut by 5 bases and J by 0 bases, with 14 bases left in between. The CDR3 reads CASSPLGGSSYNEQFF. Written as DNA, the CDR3 is TGTGCCAGCAGTCCGCTGGGCGGTAGCTCCTACAATGAGCAGTTCTTC.

This rearrangement joins TRBV6-5 to TRBJ1-1, with D perhaps matching TRBD1 (5 bases). This CDR3 contains 14 residues. Trimming removed 2 bases from V and 4 bases from J, with 11 bases in between. In germline, CDR1 is MNHEY, CDR2 SVGAGI. The CDR3 sequence: CASSYVAGSTEAFF. The DNA for the CDR3 is TGTGCCAGCAGTTACGTCGCAGGGAGCACTGAAGCTTTCTTT.

This chain links TRBV13 with TRBJ2-3, with 8 bases that match TRBD1. This CDR3 contains 14 residues. In germline, CDR1 is PRHDT, CDR2 FYEKMQ (reference sequence). V lost 0 bases and J lost 8; bases outside the gene matches: 4. CDR3 coding DNA: TGTGCCAGCAGCTTAGGCAGGGGGCTAGGTACGCAGTATTTT. Protein product: CASSLGRGLGTQYF. Looking up the rest from reference TRBV13 and TRBJ2-3 gives the full variable domain: AAGVIQSPRHLIKEKRETATLKCYPIPRHDTVYWYQQGPGQDPQFLISFYEKMQSDKGSIPDRFSAQQFSDYHSELNMSSLELGDSALYFCASSLGRGLGTQYFGPGTRLTVL.